This T cell receptor (beta chain) was recorded in a study of vaccination and CD4 T cells after COVID-19. Study at large: Eight to ten convalescent patients had mild and one had severe PCR-confirmed SARS-CoV-2 disease.

As for this clonotype: The antigen is undetermined.

Specified treatment: roughly nine-day PBMC culture with coronavirus spike peptide pools or control peptides (ViraFEST assay). Cultured CD4+ T cell DNA was sequenced using the Oncomine TCR Beta short-read assay. Using its own MiXCR run on the PCR reads, TCRdb lists one record per CDR3 protein. The table has 12,000 or so distinct CDR3 sequences, roughly 77% seen once. Sequenced: CD4+ T cells from blood, cultured in vitro. The TCR was taken from a human donor who had recovered from COVID-19.

This CDR3 is CASSVSNTGELFF. The CDR3 nucleotides are TGTGCCAGCAGTGTGTCGAACACCGGGGAGCTGTTTTTT. This chain links TRBV6-4 with TRBJ2-2; D remains ambiguous. The V end lost 4 bases, the J end lost 0 bases, and 3 bases lay between the germline ends. Germline V gene data show CDR1 as MRHNA and CDR2 as SNTAGT. CDR3 length: 13 amino acids.